This section outlines one TCR beta chain sequence together with its context. These data are taken from a study of molecular identifiers for immune sequencing clone quantification. One entry per CDR3 protein, called by TCRdb with MiXCR from the PCR reads. The table has more than 550,000 distinct CDR3 sequences, approximately 24% seen once; the top ten hold about 0.8%. Per germline, CDR1 ENHRY and CDR2 SYGVKD. Deletions cut 0 bases from V and 3 bases from J, with 14 bases between. The CDR3 covers 16 residues. The chain is built from TRBV10-3 and TRBJ2-5; D unresolved. Sample: naive CD8+ T cells from blood, with Jurkat cell RNA spiked in. Described subset: FACS-sorted CD8+CD4-CCR7+CD45RA+ naive T cells. The sequence came from a human donor in good health. Some libraries in this study had Jurkat cell RNA spiked in. The CDR3 loop is CAISESQGYSKETQYF. CDR3 nucleotides: TGTGCCATCAGTGAGTCTCAAGGTTACTCGAAAGAGACCCAGTACTTC.